This T cell receptor (beta chain) is from a study of tumor-infiltrating lymphocytes in primary liver carcinoma. Study summary: Donors had hepatocellular carcinoma or combined HCC and intrahepatic cholangiocarcinoma.

With around 520 ng total RNA as template and a constant-region primer, TCR beta cDNA was made. ARM-PCR was slightly modified, and three nested multiplex PCR rounds with it gave rise to the TCR beta libraries. Two initial PCR rounds of roughly 10 cycles each paired TRBV1-TRBV30 forward primers with a C-beta reverse primer. MiXCR, applied by TCRdb to the multiplex PCR reads, yields one record per CDR3 protein. The sample carries approximately 120,000 distinct CDR3 sequences, 64% recorded once. Per the germline V gene, CDR1 is SGHVS and CDR2 is FQNEAQ. The CDR3 has 14 amino acids. Study outcomes and limitations: Lower overlap was observed for tumor-adjacent and tumor-blood pairs relative to tumor region pairs. Significantly greater top-250-clone fractions characterized tumors relative to blood (p = 0.039).

Co-extraction of RNA and DNA was performed on about 19-33 mg of unsorted bulk tissue. Points on this clonotype: Antigen: not known. At one of its ends the junction is not consistent with the germline gene, which may arise from a read error.

The V call is TRBV7-8, the J call TRBJ1-2, with D unresolved. The TCR comes from a woman aged 60-70 years with primary liver carcinoma and hepatitis B virus infection. Sequencing was done on a sample of liver tumor tissue from sampling region 3. The subset is: tumor region T3, left-lateral pole. CDR3 region: CASGLEDSPRDYTF. The CDR3 DNA reads as TGTGCCAGCGGCTTAGAGGACTCCCCACGGGACTACACCTTC.